This TCR beta chain stems from a study of blood T cell repertoires in COVID-19. The overall study: There were acute and convalescent COVID-19 samples, and they came from the United States, Italy and Spain.

This clone has a count of ten or more. Using immunoSEQ multiplex PCR, the repertoire was profiled, and TCRdb retains in-frame clones only, with some absent. This sample has tens of thousands of clones; more than 80% occur once, and the top ten carry approximately 21%. Input material: peripheral blood. This TCR was recovered from a woman of 80 years or more with acute or convalescent COVID-19.

CDR3 DNA: TGTGCCAGCAGTGATTCAAGTACAACCTACAATGAGCAGTTCTTC. Translated: CASSDSSTTYNEQFF. The chain carries TRBV6-1 and TRBJ2-1; the D is unclear. Per germline, CDR1 MNHNS and CDR2 SASEGT. V dropped 3 bases and J dropped 2 bases, with 11 bases sitting between them. This CDR3 is built from 15 residues.